This entry concerns a single T cell receptor beta chain. Its antigen is as yet unknown. Researchers attached unique molecular identifiers to individual cDNA molecules. TCRdb recomputed calls from the 5' RACE reads with MiXCR, one row per CDR3 protein. The data hold roughly 50,000 distinct CDR3 sequences, with 6.2% observed a single time. This record belongs to a study of early T cells in non-severe SARS-CoV-2 infection. About the study: Bulk RNA from unsorted whole blood was sequenced; chains were unpaired. Findings of the study overall: Missing private and CD4 specificities, VDJdb matching favored anti-spike CD8 responses.

V lost 5 bases to trimming and J lost 0 bases; unmatched junction nucleotides: 5. The CDR3 contains 15 residues. The germline V gene encodes CDR1 SGHDN and CDR2 FVKESK. The source of this sequence is an adult who was a healthcare worker with PCR-confirmed SARS-CoV-2 infection or an uninfected control (not recorded which). The sample consisted of whole blood, taken at baseline. V gene TRBV14 combines with J gene TRBJ1-1; 8 bases line up with TRBD1. For the CDR3, the DNA is TGTGCCAGCAGCAAAAGGACAGGGCTGAACACTGAAGCTTTCTTT. Residues: CASSKRTGLNTEAFF. Using reference TRBV14 and TRBJ1-1 for the parts outside the CDR3, the full variable domain is EAGVTQFPSHSVIEKGQTVTLRCDPISGHDNLYWYRRVMGKEIKFLLHFVKESKQDESGMPNNRFLAERTGGTYSTLKVQPAELEDSGVYFCASSKRTGLNTEAFFGQGTRLTVV.